Below are 14 T cell receptor beta chains sequenced from a single sample in a study of cytomegalovirus exposure and HLA in healthy donors. The PCR had 60 Vbeta and 13 Jbeta primers. Using immunoSEQ multiplex PCR, the repertoire was profiled, and TCRdb retains in-frame clones only, with some absent. The sample includes over 150,000 clones, 68% of them seen just once. Sequences were obtained from PBMCs. These receptors all stem from a man aged 50-60 years in good health and CMV-seronegative.

There are a few counts of this clone. The V call is TRBV19, the J call TRBJ2-7; perhaps TRBD1 as D (7 bases). V was cut by 1 base and J by 4 bases, with 11 bases left in between. The CDR3 has 14 residues. The germline gives CDR1 LNHDA, CDR2 SQIVND (reference sequence). The CDR3 region has the DNA TGTGCCAGTAGTATAGGGTCAGGGGGGTACGAGCAGTACTTC. Translated, it gives CASSIGSGGYEQYF.

The genes are TRBV6-6 and TRBJ1-4; a weak D match, TRBD1 (5 bases). Trimming removed 6 bases at V and 2 bases at J, with 16 bases between. Germline CDR1 MNHNY, CDR2 SVGAGI (reference sequence). This CDR3 is 16 amino acids long. CDR3 amino acids: CASSHNRGLTNEKLFF. The DNA for the CDR3 is TGTGCCAGCAGCCATAATAGGGGCTTGACTAATGAAAAACTGTTTTTT.

In this sample, this clone turned up a few times. V and J are TRBV21-1 and TRBJ2-2; the DNA was not used to check the table's D call, TRBD2. TRBV21-1 is reported as a pseudogene. CDR3 length: 15 amino acids. CDR3: CASSIQGGQTGELFF. CDR3 bases: TGTGCCAGCAGCATCCAGGGAGGTCAGACCGGGGAGCTGTTTTTT.

The gene calls are TRBV19 and TRBJ2-3; 9 bases are shared with TRBD2. The germline CDR1 and CDR2 sequences are LNHDA and SQIVND (reference sequence). V trimming: 2 bases; J trimming: 5 bases; junction bases outside the gene matches: 8. This CDR3 spans 16 amino acids. CDR3 sequence reads: CASSILAGGFRDTQYF. The CDR3 DNA sequence: TGTGCCAGTAGTATACTCGCGGGGGGGTTCAGAGATACGCAGTATTTT.

The V gene is TRBV11-3, the J gene TRBJ2-3; tentatively, D is TRBD2 (6 bases). From germline, CDR1 is SGHNT and CDR2 YENEEA. The ends were cut back, 1 base at V and 4 bases at J, with 15 bases in the middle. The CDR3 is 16 amino acids. The CDR3 nucleotides read TGTGCCAGCAGCTTAGGTCAGGTCGGGGGAGCAGATACGCAGTATTTT. The encoded protein is CASSLGQVGGADTQYF.

V is TRBV28 and J is TRBJ2-7, with 12 bases fitting TRBD1. This CDR3 contains 15 residues. Germline V gene data show CDR1 as MDHEN and CDR2 as SYDVKM. With V trimmed by 1 base and J by 7 bases, 5 bases remained unmatched. CDR3 in amino acids: CASSLSGTGGREQYF. As DNA, the CDR3 is TGTGCCAGCAGTTTATCAGGGACAGGGGGCCGAGAGCAGTACTTC.

This clone was detected only a few times. The chain employs TRBV6-4 and TRBJ1-5; possibly TRBD1 for D (6 bases). The germline gives CDR1 MRHNA, CDR2 SNTAGT. The CDR3 totals 16 residues. V lost 7 bases, J lost 3 bases, and 19 bases lay in between. CDR3 sequence: CASTPPLTGSNQPQHF. The CDR3 nucleotides read TGTGCCAGCACCCCCCCATTGACAGGATCCAATCAGCCCCAGCATTTT.

The CDR3 protein is CASSYSRRGARGEQFF. CDR3 bases: TGTGCCAGCAGTTACTCCCGACGGGGGGCCCGGGGTGAGCAGTTCTTC. The V and J genes are TRBV6-5 and TRBJ2-1; possible D gene TRBD2, 7 bases. Looked up from germline, CDR1 is MNHEY and CDR2 is SVGAGI. Trimming took off 0 bases at V and 9 bases at J, with 18 bases between the two ends. The CDR3 sequence is 16 residues long.

In this sample, this clone turned up a few times. The rearrangement uses TRBV5-1 and TRBJ1-6; possibly TRBD1 for D (6 bases). Trimming shortened V by 3 bases and J by 10 bases, and 20 bases separated the two germline ends. The CDR3 has 16 amino acids. Germline CDR1 is SGHRS and CDR2 is YFSETQ. The CDR3 DNA is TGCGCCAGCAGCTATAACTCCGGGACATCCCCCTCACCCCTCCACTTT. Amino acid sequence: CASSYNSGTSPSPLHF.

Of note for this clone: The same CDR3 arises from other DNA sequences in this sample as well. The chain carries TRBV6-1 and TRBJ2-7; the match to TRBD1 covers 9 bases. The CDR3 is 15 residues long. V lost 5 bases to trimming and J lost 7 bases; unmatched junction nucleotides: 12. From germline, CDR1 is MNHNS and CDR2 SASEGT. The CDR3 protein is CASSPSGQGLEEQYF. In DNA, the CDR3 is TGTGCCAGCAGTCCGTCAGGACAGGGGTTGGAAGAGCAGTACTTC.

V usage is TRBV12-5 and J usage is TRBJ2-3; 11 nucleotides align to TRBD2. Germline V gene lookup returns CDR1 LGHNT and CDR2 FRNRAP. V lost 7 bases and J lost 1; bases outside the gene matches: 4. The CDR3 is 15 amino acids. The CDR3 here is CASDLTSGGTDTQYF. The CDR3 DNA reads TGTGCTAGTGATCTGACTAGCGGGGGCACAGATACGCAGTATTTT.

CDR3 amino acids: CASSFGSENDVKNIQYF. Here the CDR3 DNA reads TGCGCCAGCAGCTTCGGGTCGGAGAACGATGTCAAAAACATTCAGTACTTC. The rearrangement links TRBV5-1 to TRBJ2-4; D uncertain. CDR3 size: 17 residues. V was cut by 2 bases and J by 3 bases, with 18 bases left in between. Germline V lookup: CDR1 SGHRS, CDR2 YFSETQ.

V is TRBV28 and J is TRBJ2-1; TRBD2 might be the D (6 bases). Deletions cut 2 bases from V and 5 bases from J, with 16 bases between. Germline CDR1 is MDHEN and CDR2 is SYDVKM. The CDR3 spans 16 residues. CDR3 sequence reads: CASSLGGGGVDNEQFF. The CDR3 DNA reads as TGTGCCAGCAGTTTAGGAGGAGGAGGGGTTGACAATGAGCAGTTCTTC.

The chain uses TRBV19 and TRBJ1-1; 8 nucleotides match TRBD1. With V trimmed by 8 bases and J by 5 bases, 7 bases remained unmatched. This CDR3 contains 13 residues. Germline V lookup: CDR1 LNHDA, CDR2 SQIVND (reference sequence). The CDR3 here is CASEDRGRTEAFF. The CDR3 DNA follows: TGTGCCAGTGAAGACAGGGGAAGGACTGAAGCTTTCTTT. The whole variable domain, remainder taken from reference TRBV19 and TRBJ1-1, is DGGITQSPKYLFRKEGQNVTLSCEQNLNHDAMYWYRQDPGQGLRLIYYSQIVNDFQKGDIAEGYSVSREKKESFPLTVTSAQKNPTAFYLCASEDRGRTEAFFGQGTRLTVV.